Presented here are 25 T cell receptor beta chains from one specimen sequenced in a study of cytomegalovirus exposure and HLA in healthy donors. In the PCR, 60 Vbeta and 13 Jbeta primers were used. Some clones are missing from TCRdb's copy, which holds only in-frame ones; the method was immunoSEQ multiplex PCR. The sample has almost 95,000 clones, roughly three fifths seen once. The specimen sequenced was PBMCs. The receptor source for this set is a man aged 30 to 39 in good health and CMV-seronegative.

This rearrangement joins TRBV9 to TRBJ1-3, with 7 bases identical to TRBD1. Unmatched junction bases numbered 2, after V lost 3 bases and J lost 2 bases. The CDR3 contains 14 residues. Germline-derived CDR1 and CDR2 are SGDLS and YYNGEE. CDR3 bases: TGTGCCAGCAGCGCAGGGACAGCTGGAAACACCATATATTTT. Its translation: CASSAGTAGNTIYF.

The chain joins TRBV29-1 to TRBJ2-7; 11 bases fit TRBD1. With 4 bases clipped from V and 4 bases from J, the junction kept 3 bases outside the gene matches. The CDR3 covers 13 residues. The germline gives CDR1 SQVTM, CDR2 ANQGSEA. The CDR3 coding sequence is TGCAGCGTTGGGGGACAGGGGGTGTACGAGCAGTACTTC. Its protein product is CSVGGQGVYEQYF.

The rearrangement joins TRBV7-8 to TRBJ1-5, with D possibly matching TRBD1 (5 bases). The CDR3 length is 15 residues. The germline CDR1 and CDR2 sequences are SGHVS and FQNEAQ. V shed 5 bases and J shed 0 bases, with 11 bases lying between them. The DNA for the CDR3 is TGTGCCAGCAGCCCGGCAGGGCGTAGCAATCAGCCCCAGCATTTT. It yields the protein CASSPAGRSNQPQHF.

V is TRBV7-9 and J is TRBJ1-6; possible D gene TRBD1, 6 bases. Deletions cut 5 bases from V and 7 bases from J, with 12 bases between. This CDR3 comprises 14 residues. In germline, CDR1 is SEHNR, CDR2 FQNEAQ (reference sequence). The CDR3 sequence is CASSKGGGNSPLHF. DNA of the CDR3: TGTGCCAGCAGCAAAGGGGGTGGGAATTCACCCCTCCACTTT.

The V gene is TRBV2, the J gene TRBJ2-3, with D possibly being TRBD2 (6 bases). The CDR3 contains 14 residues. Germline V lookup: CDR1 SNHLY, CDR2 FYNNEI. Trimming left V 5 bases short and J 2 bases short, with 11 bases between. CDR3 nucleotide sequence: TGTGCCAGCAGTCGGGACTCCCCCACAGATACGCAGTATTTT. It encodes CASSRDSPTDTQYF. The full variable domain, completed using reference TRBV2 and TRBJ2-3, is EPEVTQTPSHQVTQMGQEVILRCVPISNHLYFYWYRQILGQKVEFLVSFYNNEISEKSEIFDDQFSVERPDGSNFTLKIRSTKLEDSAMYFCASSRDSPTDTQYFGPGTRLTVL.

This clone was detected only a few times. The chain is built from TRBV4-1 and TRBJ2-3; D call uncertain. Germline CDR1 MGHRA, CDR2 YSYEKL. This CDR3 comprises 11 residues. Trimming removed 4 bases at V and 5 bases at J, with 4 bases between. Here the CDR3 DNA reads TGCGCCAGCAGCCCAGGAGATACGCAGTATTTT. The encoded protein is CASSPGDTQYF.

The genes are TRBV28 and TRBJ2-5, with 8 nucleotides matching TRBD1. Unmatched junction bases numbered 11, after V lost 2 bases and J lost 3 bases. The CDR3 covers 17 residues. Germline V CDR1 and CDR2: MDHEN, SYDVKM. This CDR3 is CASSLPPTGGLKETQYF. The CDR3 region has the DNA TGTGCCAGCAGTTTACCACCCACAGGGGGTCTAAAAGAGACCCAGTACTTC.

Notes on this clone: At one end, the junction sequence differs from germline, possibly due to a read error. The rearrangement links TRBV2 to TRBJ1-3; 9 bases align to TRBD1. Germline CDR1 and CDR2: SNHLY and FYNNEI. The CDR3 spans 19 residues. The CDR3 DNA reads TGTGCCAGCAGCGAAGCCGGGACAGGGATGAGGGGATACGGAAACACCATATATTTT. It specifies CASSEAGTGMRGYGNTIYF.

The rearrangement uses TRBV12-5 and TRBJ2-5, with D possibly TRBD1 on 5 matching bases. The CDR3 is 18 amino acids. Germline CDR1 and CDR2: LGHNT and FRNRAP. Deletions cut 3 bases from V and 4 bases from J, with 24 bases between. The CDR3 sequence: CASGFRSRVYSYRETQYF. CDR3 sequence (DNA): TGTGCTAGTGGTTTCCGAAGCAGGGTCTACTCATACCGAGAGACCCAGTACTTC. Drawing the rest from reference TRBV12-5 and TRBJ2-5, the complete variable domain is DARVTQTPRHKVTEMGQEVTMRCQPILGHNTVFWYRQTMMQGLELLAYFRNRAPLDDSGMPKDRFSAEMPDATLATLKIQPSEPRDSAVYFCASGFRSRVYSYRETQYFGPGTRLLVL.

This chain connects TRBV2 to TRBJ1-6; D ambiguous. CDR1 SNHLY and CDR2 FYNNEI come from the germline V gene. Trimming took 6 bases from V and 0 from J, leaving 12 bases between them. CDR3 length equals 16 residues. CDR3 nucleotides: TGTGCCAGCAGCCGCGGCGGAGTCTCCTATAATTCACCCCTCCACTTT. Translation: CASSRGGVSYNSPLHF. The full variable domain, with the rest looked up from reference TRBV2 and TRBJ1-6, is EPEVTQTPSHQVTQMGQEVILRCVPISNHLYFYWYRQILGQKVEFLVSFYNNEISEKSEIFDDQFSVERPDGSNFTLKIRSTKLEDSAMYFCASSRGGVSYNSPLHFGNGTRLTVT.

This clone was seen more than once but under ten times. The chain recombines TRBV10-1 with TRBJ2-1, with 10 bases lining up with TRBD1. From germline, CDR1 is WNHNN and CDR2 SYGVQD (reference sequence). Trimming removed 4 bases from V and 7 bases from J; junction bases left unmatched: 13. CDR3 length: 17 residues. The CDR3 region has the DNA TGCGCCAGCAGTGGCCGGCTTCGGACAGGGGGTCTGAATGAGCAGTTCTTC. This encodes CASSGRLRTGGLNEQFF.

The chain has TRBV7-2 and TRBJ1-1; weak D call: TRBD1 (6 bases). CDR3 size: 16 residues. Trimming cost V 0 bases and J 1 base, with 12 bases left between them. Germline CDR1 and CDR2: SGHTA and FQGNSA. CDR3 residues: CASSLAAGGQNTEAFF. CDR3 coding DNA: TGTGCCAGCAGCTTAGCTGCGGGGGGCCAGAACACTGAAGCTTTCTTT.

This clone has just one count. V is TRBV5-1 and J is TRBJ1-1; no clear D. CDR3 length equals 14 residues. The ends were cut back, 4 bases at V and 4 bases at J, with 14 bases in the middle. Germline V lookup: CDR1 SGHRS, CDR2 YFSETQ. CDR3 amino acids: CASSEKAVGTEAFF. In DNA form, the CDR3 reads TGCGCCAGCAGCGAAAAGGCGGTTGGCACTGAAGCTTTCTTT.

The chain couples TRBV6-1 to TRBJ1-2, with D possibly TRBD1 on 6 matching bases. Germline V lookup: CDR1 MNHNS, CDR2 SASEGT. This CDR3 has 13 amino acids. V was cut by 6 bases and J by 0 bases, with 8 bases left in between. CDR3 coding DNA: TGTGCCAGCAGGGGGGCAACTAACTATGGCTACACCTTC. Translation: CASRGATNYGYTF.

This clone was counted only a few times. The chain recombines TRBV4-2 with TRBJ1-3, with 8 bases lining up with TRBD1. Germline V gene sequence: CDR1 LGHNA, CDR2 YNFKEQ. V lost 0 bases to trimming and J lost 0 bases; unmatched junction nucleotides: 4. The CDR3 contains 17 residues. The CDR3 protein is CASSQDTGTGSGNTIYF. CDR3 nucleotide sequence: TGTGCCAGCAGCCAAGACACCGGGACAGGCTCTGGAAACACCATATATTTT.

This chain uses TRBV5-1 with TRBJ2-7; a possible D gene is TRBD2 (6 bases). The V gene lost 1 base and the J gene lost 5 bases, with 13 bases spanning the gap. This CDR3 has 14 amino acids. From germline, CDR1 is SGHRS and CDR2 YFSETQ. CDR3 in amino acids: CASSLNGRSNEQYF. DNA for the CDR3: TGCGCCAGCAGCTTGAACGGGAGAAGCAACGAGCAGTACTTC.

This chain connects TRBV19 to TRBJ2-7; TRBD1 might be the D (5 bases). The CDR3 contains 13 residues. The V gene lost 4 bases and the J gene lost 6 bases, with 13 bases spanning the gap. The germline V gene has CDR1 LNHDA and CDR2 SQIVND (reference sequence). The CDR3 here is CASSSLSQGEQYF. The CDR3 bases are TGTGCCAGTAGTAGTCTAAGCCAGGGCGAGCAGTACTTC.

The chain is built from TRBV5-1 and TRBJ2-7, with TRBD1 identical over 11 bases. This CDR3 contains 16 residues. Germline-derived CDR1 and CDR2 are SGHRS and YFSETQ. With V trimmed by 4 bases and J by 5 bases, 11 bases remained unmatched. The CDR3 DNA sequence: TGCGCCAGCAGCGTACCGGGACAGGGGGTGGTTGACGAGCAGTACTTC. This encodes CASSVPGQGVVDEQYF.

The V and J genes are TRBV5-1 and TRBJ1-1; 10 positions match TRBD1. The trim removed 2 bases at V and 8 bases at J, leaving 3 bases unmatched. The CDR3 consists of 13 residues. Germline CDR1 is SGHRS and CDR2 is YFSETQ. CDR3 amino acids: CASSFGQGGEAFF. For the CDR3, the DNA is TGCGCCAGCAGCTTTGGACAGGGGGGCGAAGCTTTCTTT.

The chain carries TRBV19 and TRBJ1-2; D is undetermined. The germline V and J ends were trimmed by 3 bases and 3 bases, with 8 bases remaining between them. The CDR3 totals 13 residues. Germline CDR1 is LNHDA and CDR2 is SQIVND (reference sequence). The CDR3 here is CASSIERDYGYTF. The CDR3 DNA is TGTGCCAGTAGTATTGAGAGGGACTATGGCTACACCTTC.

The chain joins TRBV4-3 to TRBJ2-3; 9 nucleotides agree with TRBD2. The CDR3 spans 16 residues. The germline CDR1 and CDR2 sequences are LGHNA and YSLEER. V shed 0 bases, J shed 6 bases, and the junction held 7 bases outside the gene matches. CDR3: CASSQDGRGGLDTQYF. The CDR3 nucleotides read TGCGCCAGCAGCCAAGATGGGCGGGGGGGCCTGGATACGCAGTATTTT.

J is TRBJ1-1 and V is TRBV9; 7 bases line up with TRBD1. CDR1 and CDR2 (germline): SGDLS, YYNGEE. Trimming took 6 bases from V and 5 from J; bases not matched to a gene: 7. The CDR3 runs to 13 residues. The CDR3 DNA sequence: TGTGCCAGCAACTTGACAGGGCTAACTGAAGCTTTCTTT. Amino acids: CASNLTGLTEAFF.

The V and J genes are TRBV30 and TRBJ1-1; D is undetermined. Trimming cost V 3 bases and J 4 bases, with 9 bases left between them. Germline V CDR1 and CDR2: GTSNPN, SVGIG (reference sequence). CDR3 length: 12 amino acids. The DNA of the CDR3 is TGTGCCTGGAGCGCACGGGTCACTGAAGCTTTCTTT. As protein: CAWSARVTEAFF.

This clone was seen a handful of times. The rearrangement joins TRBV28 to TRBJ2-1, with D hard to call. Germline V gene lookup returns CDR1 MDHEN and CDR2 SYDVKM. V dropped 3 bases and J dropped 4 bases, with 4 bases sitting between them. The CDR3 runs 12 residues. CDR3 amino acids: CASSLRYNEQFF. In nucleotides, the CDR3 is TGTGCCAGCAGTTTGAGATACAATGAGCAGTTCTTC. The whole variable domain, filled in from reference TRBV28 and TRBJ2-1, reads DVKVTQSSRYLVKRTGEKVFLECVQDMDHENMFWYRQDPGLGLRLIYFSYDVKMKEKGDIPEGYSVSREKKERFSLILESASTNQTSMYLCASSLRYNEQFFGPGTRLTVL.

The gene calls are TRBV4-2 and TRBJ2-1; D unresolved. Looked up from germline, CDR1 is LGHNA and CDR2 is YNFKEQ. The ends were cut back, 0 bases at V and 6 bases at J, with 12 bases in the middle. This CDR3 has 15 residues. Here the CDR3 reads CASSQESVVLNEQFF. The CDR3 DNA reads TGTGCCAGCAGCCAAGAAAGTGTAGTCCTCAATGAGCAGTTCTTC.